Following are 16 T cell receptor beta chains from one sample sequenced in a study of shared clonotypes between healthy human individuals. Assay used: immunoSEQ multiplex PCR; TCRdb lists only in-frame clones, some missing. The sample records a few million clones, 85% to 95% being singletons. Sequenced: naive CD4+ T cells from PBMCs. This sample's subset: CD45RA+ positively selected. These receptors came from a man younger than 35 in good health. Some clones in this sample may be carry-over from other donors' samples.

The CDR3 loop reads CASSPRGTYQETQYF. In nucleotides, the CDR3 is TGTGCCAGCAGCCCCAGGGGAACGTACCAAGAGACCCAGTACTTC. J is TRBJ2-5 and V is TRBV28, with D possibly TRBD1 on 6 matching bases. Germline CDR1 reads MDHEN; CDR2 reads SYDVKM. V was pared by 6 bases and J by 0 bases, with 14 bases between. CDR3 length: 15 amino acids.

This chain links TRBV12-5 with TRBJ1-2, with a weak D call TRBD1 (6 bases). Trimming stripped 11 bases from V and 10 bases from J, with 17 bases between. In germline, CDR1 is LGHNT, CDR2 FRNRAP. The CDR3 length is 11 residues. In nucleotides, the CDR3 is TGTGCTGTACAGGGAGGATTGGACTACACCTTC. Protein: CAVQGGLDYTF.

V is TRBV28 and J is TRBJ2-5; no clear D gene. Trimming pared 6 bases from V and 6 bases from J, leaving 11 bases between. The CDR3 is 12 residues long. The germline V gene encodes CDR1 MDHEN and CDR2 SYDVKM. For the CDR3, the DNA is TGTGCCAGCAGCTCCCGGCTGCAGACCCAGTACTTC. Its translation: CASSSRLQTQYF.

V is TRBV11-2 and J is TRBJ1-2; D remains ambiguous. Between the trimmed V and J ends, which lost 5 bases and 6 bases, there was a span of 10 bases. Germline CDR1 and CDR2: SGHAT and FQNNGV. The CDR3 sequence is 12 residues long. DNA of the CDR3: TGTGCCAGCAGCCCCGGACTAAATGGCTACACCTTC. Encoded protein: CASSPGLNGYTF.

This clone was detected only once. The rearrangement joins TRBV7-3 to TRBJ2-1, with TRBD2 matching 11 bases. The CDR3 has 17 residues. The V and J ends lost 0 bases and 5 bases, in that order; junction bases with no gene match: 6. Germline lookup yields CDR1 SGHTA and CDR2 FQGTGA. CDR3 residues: CASSLTRETSGDNEQFF. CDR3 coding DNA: TGTGCCAGCAGCTTAACCAGAGAGACTAGCGGGGACAATGAGCAGTTCTTC.

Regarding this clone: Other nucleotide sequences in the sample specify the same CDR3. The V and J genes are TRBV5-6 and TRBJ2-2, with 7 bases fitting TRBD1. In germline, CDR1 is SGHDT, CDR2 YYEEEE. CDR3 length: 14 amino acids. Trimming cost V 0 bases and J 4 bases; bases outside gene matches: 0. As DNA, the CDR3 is TGTGCCAGCAGCTTGGGACAGGGCACCGGGGAGCTGTTTTTT. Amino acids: CASSLGQGTGELFF.

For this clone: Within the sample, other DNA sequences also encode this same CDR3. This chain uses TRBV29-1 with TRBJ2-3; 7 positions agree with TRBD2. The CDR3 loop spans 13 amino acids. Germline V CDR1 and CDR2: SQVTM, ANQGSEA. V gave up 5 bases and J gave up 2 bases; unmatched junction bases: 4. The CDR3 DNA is TGCAGCGTTCGGGGGAGGGCCACAGATACGCAGTATTTT. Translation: CSVRGRATDTQYF.

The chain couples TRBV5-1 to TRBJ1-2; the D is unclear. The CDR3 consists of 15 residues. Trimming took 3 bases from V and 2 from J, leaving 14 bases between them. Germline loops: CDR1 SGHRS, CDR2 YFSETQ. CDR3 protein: CASSSDSLANYGYTF. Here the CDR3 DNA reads TGCGCCAGCAGCTCGGACTCCCTCGCGAACTATGGCTACACCTTC.

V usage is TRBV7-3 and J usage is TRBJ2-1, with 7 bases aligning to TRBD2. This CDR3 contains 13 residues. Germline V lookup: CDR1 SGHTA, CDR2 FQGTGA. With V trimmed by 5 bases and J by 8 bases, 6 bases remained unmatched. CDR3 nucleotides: TGTGCCAGCAGCCTACAAAGCGGGGATGAGCAGTTCTTC. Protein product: CASSLQSGDEQFF.

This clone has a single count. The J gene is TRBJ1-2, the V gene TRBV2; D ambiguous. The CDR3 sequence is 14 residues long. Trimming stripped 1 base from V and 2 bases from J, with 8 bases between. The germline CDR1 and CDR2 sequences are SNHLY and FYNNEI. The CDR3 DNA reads TGTGCCAGCAGTGAAGAGCAGATCAACTATGGCTACACCTTC. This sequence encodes CASSEEQINYGYTF.

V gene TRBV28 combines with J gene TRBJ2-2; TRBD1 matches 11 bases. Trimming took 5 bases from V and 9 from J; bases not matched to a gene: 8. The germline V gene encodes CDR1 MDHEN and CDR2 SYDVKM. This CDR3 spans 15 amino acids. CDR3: CASSPGGQGVRELFF. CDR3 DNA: TGTGCCAGCAGTCCTGGGGGACAGGGGGTGCGGGAGCTGTTTTTT.

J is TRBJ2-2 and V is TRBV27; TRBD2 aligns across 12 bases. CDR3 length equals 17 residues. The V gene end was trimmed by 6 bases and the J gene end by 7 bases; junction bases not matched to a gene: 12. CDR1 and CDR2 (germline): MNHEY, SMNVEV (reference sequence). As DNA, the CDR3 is TGTGCCAGCAGACCTCTAGCGGGAGGGCCCGAGGGCGGGGAGCTGTTTTTT. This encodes CASRPLAGGPEGGELFF.

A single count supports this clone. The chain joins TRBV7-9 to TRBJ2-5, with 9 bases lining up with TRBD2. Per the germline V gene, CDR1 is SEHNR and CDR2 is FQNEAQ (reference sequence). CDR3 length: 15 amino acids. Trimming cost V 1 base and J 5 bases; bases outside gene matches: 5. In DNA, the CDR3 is TGTGCCAGCAGCTTAGGGCTAGCGGGATTGGAGACCCAGTACTTC. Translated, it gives CASSLGLAGLETQYF.

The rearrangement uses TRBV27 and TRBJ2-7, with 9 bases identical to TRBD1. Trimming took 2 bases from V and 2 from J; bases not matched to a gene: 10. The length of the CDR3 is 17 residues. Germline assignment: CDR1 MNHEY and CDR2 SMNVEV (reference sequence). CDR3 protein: CASSLGNHRGPTYEQYF. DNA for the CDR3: TGTGCCAGCAGTTTAGGGAACCACAGGGGGCCTACCTACGAGCAGTACTTC.

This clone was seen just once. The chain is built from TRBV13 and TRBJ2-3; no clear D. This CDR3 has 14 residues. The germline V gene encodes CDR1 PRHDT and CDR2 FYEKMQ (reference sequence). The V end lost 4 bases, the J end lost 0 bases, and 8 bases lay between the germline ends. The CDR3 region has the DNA TGTGCCAGCAGCTCCCTCATGAGCACAGATACGCAGTATTTT. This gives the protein CASSSLMSTDTQYF.

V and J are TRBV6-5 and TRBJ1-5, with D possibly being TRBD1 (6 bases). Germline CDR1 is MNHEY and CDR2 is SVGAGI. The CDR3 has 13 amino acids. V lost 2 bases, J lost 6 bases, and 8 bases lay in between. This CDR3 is CASSYEGGQPQHF. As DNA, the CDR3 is TGTGCCAGCAGTTACGAAGGGGGTCAGCCCCAGCATTTT.